This T cell receptor beta chain was obtained from a study of cytomegalovirus exposure and HLA in healthy donors listed by TCRdb under 2017. Background for the entire study: An earlier analysis of about 560 of the donors reported 276 Gb of sequence data and 117 million unique TCR beta sequences obtained from approximately 180 million T cells. An early release that covered some 640 HLA-typed donors contained approximately 300 gigabases of sequencing data and tens of millions of unique TCR sequences. Of the approximately 400 genotyped donors, 65% to 90% fell in the genetic ancestry cluster associated with self-reported Caucasian donors. The study aimed to test whether cataloging public T cell receptors could reveal signatures of past pathogen exposure. The T cell repertoires of 666 subjects were profiled by immunosequencing and related to cytomegalovirus serostatus. In addition to the first cohort of 666 subjects, a separate validation cohort of 120 different subjects was used. The study combined high-throughput TCR immunosequencing, statistical association of individual TCRs with disease status, and machine learning to predict cytomegalovirus infection status. To study patterns of TCR occurrence, a later analysis re-analyzed previously published TCR beta repertoires from 550 to 800 donors and added high-resolution HLA genotyping. The later analysis used no new phenotypic data to find candidate immune exposures, relying instead on TCR beta sequences and their occurrence across donors. In an earlier analysis of a few hundred of the donors, high-throughput TCR beta sequencing was used to judge whether each TCR beta V gene segment behaved as functional or pseudogenic. Donor age, sex, ethnicity and CMV serostatus were compiled alongside the repertoire data. In a later genetic analysis, genome-wide SNP genotypes for 398 of the 666 donors were used, and that subset was treated as a discovery cohort. All discovery cohort repertoires had been generated using a single sequencing platform. Class I and class II HLA loci were covered by the typing at four-digit resolution. Typing coverage varied by locus: about 629-640 donors for A, B, C, DRB1 and DQB1; around 560 for DQA1; about 600 for DPA1; some 470 for DPB1. About five DR-DQ haplotypes were treated as single units for association and clustering because of strong linkage in the cohort. Among around 400 genotyped donors of the cohort, an average of roughly 230,000 unique TCR beta nucleotide sequences was sequenced per donor, of which 15% to 20% were non-productive.

The cohort was made up of 500 to 800 healthy bone marrow donors. Cohort members were all nominally healthy when sampled, although unrecorded immune exposures were likely present. The donor was CMV seropositive and belonged to the group of over 250 seropositive cohort members. A peripheral blood sample was collected from each donor, and TCR beta sequencing was performed on peripheral blood mononuclear cells. The Qiagen DNeasy Blood Extraction Kit was used to extract genomic DNA from the blood cell samples. After removal of 3 bases from V and 5 bases from J, the junction retains 5 bases not matched to a gene. CDR1 and CDR2 are drawn from the germline V gene: MGHRA, YSYEKL. Spanning cysteine to phenylalanine, the CDR3 consists of 17 amino acids. The kept DNA is CDR3 alone, 51 bases in frame from the first base. The library was produced with the immunoSEQ multiplex PCR assay. For the multiplex PCR, a mixture combining 60 forward primers for TCR Vbeta segments and 13 reverse primers for TCR Jbeta segments was used. A multiplex PCR assay on genomic DNA amplified the CDR3 region of rearranged TCR beta genes. The Illumina HiSeq System was used to sequence the amplified TCR beta libraries as 87-base-pair reads. The authors processed their data as follows. A later analysis tallied approximately 87 million unique TCR beta chains across the approximately 670 repertoires, and about 10 million of those chains were shared by two or more donors. Raw reads were error-corrected and collapsed into unique sequences by a nearest-neighbor algorithm in which closely related sequences were merged to remove PCR and sequencing errors. V, D and J gene segments were assigned by aligning CDR3 sequences to IMGT reference sequences. For a sequence to be retained, at least a six-nucleotide match to both a V gene segment and a J gene segment was required. Rearrangements were classified as productive when the CDR3 lacked stop codons and remained in frame with V and J, and all other rearrangements were classified as non-productive. CDR3 was defined according to IMGT convention as the region running from the second conserved V-encoded cysteine to the conserved J-encoded phenylalanine. In an earlier analysis of 587 of the donors, sequences lacking an unambiguous match to a single V gene segment were excluded. In an earlier analysis of several hundred of the donors, V segments were called functional above 56.7% productive rearrangements and were called segregating when the between-donor standard deviation exceeded 5%. A statistical classification framework was built for diagnosing cytomegalovirus status from the catalog of TCR beta chain sequences. A later analysis assigned V and J genes by comparing TCR nucleotide sequences with IMGT/GENE-DB human TR gene sequences. A later analysis assigned CDR3 sequences and most-parsimonious VDJ recombination scenarios with the TCRdist pipeline. In a later analysis, every TCR beta chain was defined by the combination of its CDR3 amino acid sequence and its V-gene family, and reads without a unique V-gene family were dropped. As a way to deal with suspected cross-contamination and a sequencing artifact, a later analysis dropped roughly 620 nucleotide sequences that were highly shared and had low generation probability. In a later analysis, a clonal expansion index for each public chain was calculated from normalized within-repertoire ranks of inferred template counts. In a later analysis, generation probabilities were computed with a VDJ recombination model fitted to out-of-frame rearrangements, and the resulting probabilities were checked against IGoR. A later analysis scored TCR-TCR, TCR-HLA and TCR-CMV co-occurrence with hypergeometric tests, applying a repertoire-size bias correction to TCR pairs. To estimate false discovery rates, a later analysis permuted the HLA or CMV assignments 20 times. In a later analysis, co-occurring TCRs were grouped using DBSCAN, with TCRdist sequence similarity added in when clustering inside HLA-allele-positive subsets. Repertoires with fewer than 30,000 or more than 120,000 public chains were left out of co-occurrence clustering, as were about 5 repertoires with anomalous nucleotide sharing. The table was pulled from immuneACCESS by TCRdb, which kept in-frame rearrangements only. Such tables lose some clones; where checked, under half of the loss comes from unresolved V genes, and the rest has no known cause. The DNA was the basis for D and trimming; V, J and clone size are from that table. For this sample the table gives more than 85,000 clones, of which just over 75% were detected only once. Around 8.4% of the sample is held by the ten biggest clonotypes.

Of note for this clone: No antigen is known for it. No base quality values were provided; no much bigger clone lies one nucleotide off.

Beyond this particular receptor, the publication reports: According to a later analysis, TCR association rates differed among HLA loci, with DRB1 alleles showing the most associated TCRs and HLA-C alleles showing the fewest. Some IMGT-functional V segments, including TRBV6-2 and TRBV6-3, could not be distinguished by the 87-base-pair reads and were therefore excluded. In this cohort, only TCR beta chains were sequenced, and detectable features were limited by the absence of alpha or paired-chain data. At a false discovery rate of 0.05, a later analysis linked around 17,000 TCR beta sequences to specific HLA alleles. It was suggested by the authors that the approach could potentially be generalized to other disease states and immunological phenotypes. In an earlier analysis of about 550 of the donors, most TCR beta V segments were observed in productive rearrangements about 90% or about 30% of the time, broadly matching IMGT annotations. In a later genetic analysis, a missense DCLRE1C variant was associated with V-gene and J-gene trimming of TCR beta chains, and the association was replicated in an independent cohort. Compared with the approximately 670-donor mean, donors in an Asian-associated ancestry cluster had fewer N-insertions in productive TCRs, according to a later genetic analysis. The study gave a list of under 200 TCR beta chains associated with cytomegalovirus. Several of the top co-occurrence clusters appeared to be linked to parvovirus B19, influenza, CMV and Epstein-Barr virus, according to a later analysis. A cluster of highly shared sequence variants was judged likely to be a technical artifact of the sequencing pipeline. A further reported finding was that TCR beta sequences accurately predicted the HLA-A and HLA-B alleles for most subjects in the first cohort. Immune exposure information for the cohort was limited to CMV serostatus. In a later analysis, most CMV-associated TCR beta chains were found to appear HLA-restricted, with HLA associations seemingly driven largely by CMV exposure. Assigning TCR associations to individual alleles was difficult when HLA alleles, especially DR and DQ, strongly co-occurred. Because HLA typing was unavailable for some donors at each locus, only the typed subset was used in association tests. The presence/absence analyses assumed that sequencing depth was roughly uniform across donors, and that assumption may not be true. Three of the identified cytomegalovirus-associated TCR beta chains were confirmed in vitro to be specific for cytomegalovirus antigens. The earlier analysis of approximately 560 of the donors excluded roughly 17 rarely observed V segments, including chromosome 9 orphons, because counts were too low. In a later analysis, HLA-associated TCR beta chains were found to be more clonally expanded and to have lower generation probabilities than equally common non-associated chains. The classifier was reported to diagnose cytomegalovirus status with high specificity and sensitivity in both the original cohort and the validation cohort. Most TCR sequences were observed very rarely across donors, whereas some public TCRs were present in many individuals. Correlated functional status among segregating V segments might reflect linkage disequilibrium, but an unknown experimental factor could not be ruled out.

Material for sequencing was PBMCs. The sequence was obtained from a middle-aged man in good health and CMV-seropositive. The rearranged segments are TRBV4-1 and TRBJ2-1; 15 middle bases align to TRBD2. The CDR3: CASSQRTSGGADNEQFF. At the DNA level, the sequence is TGCGCCAGCAGCCAGCGGACTAGCGGGGGGGCTGACAATGAGCAGTTCTTC.